The clone carrying this T cell receptor (beta chain) was seen only a few times. The germline CDR1 and CDR2 sequences are SGHTA and FQGNSA. CDR3 length equals 13 residues. V gave up 10 bases and J gave up 9 bases, with 18 bases separating them. As handled by the study authors: Using reference gene primer amplification, nucleated cell counts were estimated. Assay: immunoSEQ multiplex PCR; the TCRdb copy retains only in-frame clones and omits some. V and J calls plus clone size are reproduced from that table; the DNA served to infer D and trimming. The table lists around 140,000 clones, roughly 88% of them singletons. This sample is part of a study of blood T cell repertoires in COVID-19. Across the whole study: Collection of acute and convalescent COVID-19 samples took place in the United States, Italy and Spain. T cells, B-cell-depleted T cells, or PBMCs supplied cDNA or gDNA.

Material for sequencing was peripheral blood. The sequence was collected from a man between 60 and 75 years old with active or convalescent COVID-19. J is TRBJ2-2 and V is TRBV7-2; TRBD1 is a possible D gene (7 bases). For the CDR3, the DNA is TGTGCCACCCACCGACAGGGAGGAAGGGAGCTGTTTTTT. Residues: CATHRQGGRELFF.